The 26 T cell receptor beta chains in this list originate from one sample, sequenced in a study of cytomegalovirus exposure and HLA in healthy donors. Assay used: immunoSEQ multiplex PCR; TCRdb lists only in-frame clones, some missing. Among roughly 250,000 clones, about 86% were seen once, and the ten largest hold 1.2%. The sample was PBMCs. The receptors were gathered from a woman aged 25-40 years in good health and CMV-seropositive.

The chain links TRBV19 to TRBJ1-1; TRBD1 is a possible D gene (5 bases). The CDR3 has 14 amino acids. The germline V gene encodes CDR1 LNHDA and CDR2 SQIVND (reference sequence). Trimming left V 7 bases short and J 1 base short, with 13 bases between. The DNA for the CDR3 is TGTGCCAGTAACATATGGGGCGCGAACACTGAAGCTTTCTTT. This encodes CASNIWGANTEAFF.

The V and J genes are TRBV27 and TRBJ1-4; possibly TRBD1 for D (6 bases). This CDR3 region has 15 residues. Germline V gene data show CDR1 as MNHEY and CDR2 as SMNVEV (reference sequence). V lost 4 bases to trimming and J lost 3 bases, with 12 bases between them. CDR3 bases: TGTGCCAGCAGTTCGTGGACAGAATCTAATGAAAAACTGTTTTTT. This sequence encodes CASSSWTESNEKLFF.

The rearrangement joins TRBV28 to TRBJ2-3; possibly TRBD1 for D (5 bases). The CDR3 is made up of 14 amino acids. The V gene lost 5 bases and the J gene lost 1 base, with 10 bases spanning the gap. CDR1 is MDHEN, CDR2 SYDVKM, per germline. The CDR3, as DNA: TGTGCCAGCAGTATCATAGGGGGCACAGATACGCAGTATTTT. Encoded protein: CASSIIGGTDTQYF.

The chain carries TRBV18 and TRBJ2-7, with 8 positions matching TRBD1. Germline V gene data show CDR1 as KGHSH and CDR2 as LQKENI. V dropped 2 bases and J dropped 7; count of bases not matched to a gene: 10. The CDR3 sequence is 15 residues long. The CDR3 sequence: CASSPGQGAGKEQYF. CDR3 DNA sequence: TGTGCCAGCTCACCAGGGCAGGGGGCGGGGAAAGAGCAGTACTTC.

This rearrangement joins TRBV27 to TRBJ2-7, with D possibly matching TRBD2 (5 bases). Germline lookup yields CDR1 MNHEY and CDR2 SMNVEV (reference sequence). Trimming took 5 bases from V and 3 from J, leaving 23 bases between them. The CDR3 has 17 residues. The CDR3 DNA sequence: TGTGCCAGCAGTCCCCCGCCGGGTGGTCTAGCCTTCTACGAGCAGTACTTC. This codes for CASSPPPGGLAFYEQYF.

The chain has TRBV6-5 and TRBJ2-7; D is uncertain. V gave up 6 bases and J gave up 5 bases, with 14 bases separating them. The CDR3 is made up of 13 amino acids. CDR1 and CDR2 (germline): MNHEY, SVGAGI. The CDR3 here is CASRLLSNNEQYF. The CDR3 bases are TGTGCCAGCAGACTCCTTTCAAATAACGAGCAGTACTTC.

The gene calls are TRBV27 and TRBJ1-2, with D possibly being TRBD1 (5 bases). The V and J ends lost 5 bases and 3 bases respectively, with 10 bases between them. The CDR3 totals 13 residues. Germline V gene sequence: CDR1 MNHEY, CDR2 SMNVEV (reference sequence). The CDR3 reads CASSPQGYYGYTF. CDR3 nucleotides: TGTGCCAGCAGTCCCCAGGGATACTATGGCTACACCTTC.

The chain carries TRBV6-1 and TRBJ2-1, with 10 bases lining up with TRBD2. Germline lookup yields CDR1 MNHNS and CDR2 SASEGT. The CDR3 is 13 residues long. J gave up 6 bases and V 7 bases, and 3 bases lay outside the gene matches. The CDR3 reads CASNRLAGNEQFF. CDR3 DNA sequence: TGTGCCAGCAACAGACTAGCGGGCAATGAGCAGTTCTTC.

The J gene is TRBJ2-7, the V gene TRBV28; possibly TRBD1 for D (5 bases). Trimming stripped 6 bases from V and 9 bases from J, with 15 bases between. Germline V lookup: CDR1 MDHEN, CDR2 SYDVKM. CDR3 size: 12 residues. The CDR3 sequence: CASSLQGRWQYF. The CDR3 DNA reads as TGTGCCAGCAGCCTCCAGGGTCGTTGGCAGTACTTC.

The V call is TRBV15, the J call TRBJ2-1; D gene uncertain. V shed 0 bases and J shed 6 bases, with 6 bases lying between them. The germline gives CDR1 LNHNV, CDR2 YYDKDF (reference sequence). The length of the CDR3 is 13 residues. In DNA, the CDR3 is TGTGCCACCAGCAGAGATCCCAGCAATGAGCAGTTCTTC. Protein sequence: CATSRDPSNEQFF.

Only a few counts were recorded for this clone. The chain is built from TRBV5-1 and TRBJ2-7; D might be TRBD1 (5 bases). V was shortened by 4 bases and J by 5 bases, with 16 bases between the two germline ends. The CDR3 spans 14 residues. Per germline, CDR1 SGHRS and CDR2 YFSETQ. The CDR3 is CASSPPRQSHEQYF. The CDR3 DNA reads TGCGCCAGCAGCCCCCCTCGACAGTCCCACGAGCAGTACTTC.

The rearrangement links TRBV29-1 to TRBJ2-1, with 10 bases matching TRBD2. CDR1 and CDR2 (germline): SQVTM, ANQGSEA. The CDR3 runs to 15 residues. V gave up 7 bases and J gave up 4 bases; unmatched junction bases: 10. The CDR3 loop is CSATLSGRGYNEQFF. For the CDR3, the DNA is TGCAGCGCAACCTTAAGCGGGAGGGGTTACAATGAGCAGTTCTTC.

The rearrangement links TRBV12-5 to TRBJ2-7, with D possibly being TRBD1 (6 bases). Trimming took off 5 bases at V and 6 bases at J, with 11 bases between the two ends. The CDR3 sequence is 12 residues long. Germline CDR1 is LGHNT and CDR2 is FRNRAP. In DNA form, the CDR3 reads TGTGCTAGTGGTATCGGACAGAGCGAGCAGTACTTC. This encodes CASGIGQSEQYF.

This clone has a single count. The chain uses TRBV29-1 and TRBJ1-1, with TRBD1 matching 9 bases. The trim removed 0 bases at V and 4 bases at J, leaving 6 bases unmatched. This CDR3 is 15 amino acids long. The germline gives CDR1 SQVTM, CDR2 ANQGSEA. Here the CDR3 reads CSVEDLRTGVTEAFF. CDR3 DNA sequence: TGCAGCGTTGAAGATCTTCGGACAGGGGTCACTGAAGCTTTCTTT.

The chain joins TRBV28 to TRBJ2-7; 8 nucleotides align to TRBD2. The germline V gene has CDR1 MDHEN and CDR2 SYDVKM. The junction had 9 bases not matched to a gene; V was cut back by 6 bases and J by 5 bases. The CDR3 contains 14 residues. The CDR3 nucleotides read TGTGCCAGCAGCCCCTCGGGAGGGACGGACGAGCAGTACTTC. Its protein is CASSPSGGTDEQYF.

V is TRBV29-1 and J is TRBJ2-7, with D tentatively TRBD1 (5 bases). Trimming left V 6 bases short and J 1 base short, with 10 bases between. Germline V lookup: CDR1 SQVTM, CDR2 ANQGSEA. There are 12 residues in the CDR3. The CDR3 here is CSVTDFSYEQYF. CDR3 nucleotide sequence: TGCAGCGTGACAGATTTTTCCTACGAGCAGTACTTC.

This chain joins TRBV28 and TRBJ2-3; tentatively, D is TRBD2 (5 bases). The CDR3 is 15 residues long. Trimming stripped 5 bases from V and 3 bases from J, with 15 bases between. The germline CDR1 and CDR2 sequences are MDHEN and SYDVKM. CDR3 in amino acids: CASSNFLTTTDTQYF. CDR3 bases: TGTGCCAGCAGTAACTTTTTGACTACAACAGATACGCAGTATTTT.

This chain joins TRBV5-1 and TRBJ2-2; 8 bases align to TRBD1. With V trimmed by 0 bases and J by 6 bases, 4 bases remained unmatched. This CDR3 is 15 amino acids long. Germline V gene sequence: CDR1 SGHRS, CDR2 YFSETQ. The CDR3 coding sequence is TGCGCCAGCAGCTTGGTGGACAGGGACGCCGGGGAGCTGTTTTTT. This encodes CASSLVDRDAGELFF.

The chain employs TRBV30 and TRBJ1-2; 8 nucleotides align to TRBD1. V shed 5 bases and J 7 bases; nucleotides not matched to a gene: 9. This CDR3 has 13 residues. From germline, CDR1 is GTSNPN and CDR2 SVGIG (reference sequence). CDR3 loop: CAWGTGSLGGYTF. The CDR3 region has the DNA TGTGCCTGGGGGACAGGCAGTTTGGGTGGCTACACCTTC.

This clone was found once. This rearrangement joins TRBV27 to TRBJ1-1; 8 bases are shared with TRBD1. Germline V gene lookup returns CDR1 MNHEY and CDR2 SMNVEV (reference sequence). The CDR3 loop spans 13 amino acids. V dropped 3 bases and J dropped 11; count of bases not matched to a gene: 8. CDR3 sequence reads: CASSFTGGILAFF. DNA for the CDR3: TGTGCCAGCAGTTTTACAGGGGGTATATTGGCTTTCTTT.

This clone was seen a handful of times. V and J are TRBV6-6 and TRBJ2-7; unclear D gene. In germline, CDR1 is MNHNY, CDR2 SVGAGI (reference sequence). The CDR3 is 13 residues long. V shed 6 bases and J shed 4 bases, with 13 bases lying between them. The CDR3 nucleotides read TGTGCCAGCAGCCCATCGGTGAGTTACGAGCAGTACTTC. The encoded protein is CASSPSVSYEQYF.

This chain links TRBV18 with TRBJ1-1, with a tentative D call TRBD1 (5 bases). The germline CDR1 and CDR2 sequences are KGHSH and LQKENI. V lost 2 bases and J lost 1, with 11 bases in between. The CDR3 consists of 15 residues. CDR3 sequence reads: CASSPMAQGNTEAFF. DNA of the CDR3: TGTGCCAGCTCACCAATGGCCCAGGGGAACACTGAAGCTTTCTTT.

The rearrangement links TRBV19 to TRBJ1-2, with 11 bases matching TRBD1. J lost 3 bases, V lost 5 bases, and 2 bases had no gene match. Germline V lookup: CDR1 LNHDA, CDR2 SQIVND (reference sequence). This CDR3 has 14 residues. For the CDR3, the DNA is TGTGCCAGTAGTTTGGGACAGGGGGACTATGGCTACACCTTC. Translation gives CASSLGQGDYGYTF.

V is TRBV6-5 and J is TRBJ2-7; 7 bases map to TRBD2. CDR1 and CDR2 (germline): MNHEY, SVGAGI. The trim removed 7 bases at V and 0 bases at J, leaving 9 bases unmatched. The CDR3 has 15 amino acids. CDR3 sequence: CASTKSGTISYEQYF. The DNA of the CDR3 is TGTGCCAGCACTAAAAGCGGGACGATCTCCTACGAGCAGTACTTC.

V is TRBV2 and J is TRBJ2-6; D call uncertain. Germline CDR1 is SNHLY and CDR2 is FYNNEI. The CDR3 length is 14 residues. Trimming removed 6 bases at V and 1 base at J, with 7 bases between. The CDR3, as DNA: TGTGCCAGCAGCCCAGAATCTGGGGCCAACGTCCTGACTTTC. Protein product: CASSPESGANVLTF.

The rearrangement uses TRBV6-6 and TRBJ1-1; D is unclear. The germline gives CDR1 MNHNY, CDR2 SVGAGI (reference sequence). This CDR3 has 16 residues. Deletions cut 0 bases from V and 0 bases from J, with 11 bases between. In DNA, the CDR3 is TGTGCCAGCAGTTACTCGTATGAACAAATGAACACTGAAGCTTTCTTT. It specifies CASSYSYEQMNTEAFF.